The clone carrying this T cell receptor (beta chain) came up once. The data were obtained in a study of long-term antiretroviral therapy in people with HIV. Sequencing relied on immunoSEQ assay v3.0, run at survey level. Some clones are missing from TCRdb's copy, which holds only in-frame ones; the method was immunoSEQ multiplex PCR. Altogether 39,000 or so clones are present, almost 85% being singletons, with the ten largest covering approximately 6.2%. With 0 bases removed from V and 1 base from J, the gap between germline ends came to 4 bases. CDR1 and CDR2 from the germline V gene are MNHEY and SMNVEV (reference sequence). The CDR3 length is 13 residues.

Material: unsorted PBMCs, obtained 0.6 years after starting antiretroviral therapy. The chain carries TRBV27 and TRBJ2-7; no reliable D call. This receptor was taken from a man aged 18 to 29 with HIV. CDR3 residues: CASSLSGSYEQYF. The CDR3 coding sequence is TGTGCCAGCAGTTTATCGGGTTCCTACGAGCAGTACTTC.